This T cell receptor (beta chain) was sequenced during a study of cytomegalovirus exposure and HLA in healthy donors (dated by TCRdb to about 2017). General notes on the study: A later analysis indicated that the 120 validation repertoires were generated on the platform also employed for the 700 or so repertoires of the first cohort. To predict cytomegalovirus infection status, the study combined high-throughput TCR immunosequencing, statistical association of individual TCRs with disease status, and machine learning. A separate validation cohort of approximately 130 different subjects was used in addition to the approximately 640-subject first cohort. The study aimed to test whether signatures of past pathogen exposure could be identified by cataloging public T cell receptors.

The donors belonged to the validation cohort of about 110 subjects, which was separate from the 666-subject first cohort. Regarding this clone: Its antigen is not yet known. No qualities accompany the bases; no much larger clone lies one base away.

Per the germline V gene, MNHEY is the CDR1 and SVGAGI is the CDR2. From the cysteine through the phenylalanine, the CDR3 covers 16 amino acids. The retained sequence is limited to the CDR3, 48 bases, with the frame set at the first base. Germline trimming amounts to 0 bases on V and 7 bases on J, with 7 as the count of junction bases outside the gene matches. General study outcomes and caveats: Cytomegalovirus status was reported to be diagnosed by the classifier with high specificity and sensitivity in both the original and validation cohorts. The study gave a list of some 150 TCR beta chains associated with cytomegalovirus. The validation cohort had no HLA typing available for a later analysis, so co-occurrence within that cohort was assessed over all 120 or so repertoires. Subsequent analysis determined that TCRs grouped into clusters in the first cohort also showed a tendency toward co-occurrence across the 120 or so validation repertoires, and roughly 94% of cluster scores exceeded 0. Across donors, most TCR sequences were observed very rarely, whereas some public TCRs were present in many individuals. The authors suggested that the approach could potentially be generalized to other disease states and immunological phenotypes. In vitro tests confirmed that three of the cytomegalovirus-associated TCR beta chains recognize cytomegalovirus antigens.

The library came from the immunoSEQ multiplex PCR assay. The original methods were these. A statistical classification framework was built to diagnose cytomegalovirus status from the catalog of TCR beta chain sequences. TCRdb holds this immuneACCESS table with in-frame rearrangements only. Some clones are missing; in checked studies, unresolved V genes explain under half, and the rest has no known cause. The V and J calls and clone size come from that table; D and trimming were worked out from the DNA. This sample lists fewer than 150,000 clones; 70% to 90% were detected once. The biggest ten clones account for 7.9% of the sample.

The chain uses TRBV6-5 and TRBJ1-4, with 8 junctional bases fitting TRBD1. Sequencing input: PBMCs. The sequence was obtained from a woman between 18 and 29 years old in good health and CMV-seropositive. The CDR3 amino acid sequence is: CASSYSTGAGGEKLFF. The base sequence is TGTGCCAGCAGTTACTCGACAGGGGCTGGTGGTGAAAAACTGTTTTTT.